These 8 T cell receptor beta chains were all obtained from the same sample, sequenced in a study of blood T cell repertoires in COVID-19. TCRdb's copy holds only in-frame clones and misses some; the assay was immunoSEQ multiplex PCR. The data show roughly 69,000 clones, around 87% seen once. Material: peripheral blood. The receptors were sampled from a man in his fifties with active COVID-19.

The chain joins TRBV4-3 to TRBJ2-5, with D possibly TRBD1 on 5 matching bases. CDR3 length: 15 residues. From germline, CDR1 is LGHNA and CDR2 YSLEER. V lost 0 bases to trimming and J lost 1 base, with 9 bases between them. The CDR3 nucleotides read TGCGCCAGCAGCCAAGAGTCCAGGGCCCAAGAGACCCAGTACTTC. Residues: CASSQESRAQETQYF.

V and J are TRBV9 and TRBJ2-1; the match to TRBD2 covers 9 bases. From germline, CDR1 is SGDLS and CDR2 YYNGEE. Trimming at V came to 0 bases and at J to 2 bases, leaving 6 bases not matched to a gene. This CDR3 comprises 17 residues. The CDR3 loop reads CASSVAGGGGTYNEQFF. The CDR3, as DNA: TGTGCCAGCAGCGTAGCGGGCGGGGGGGGTACCTACAATGAGCAGTTCTTC.

The chain recombines TRBV19 with TRBJ1-2, with unresolved D. The CDR3 length is 13 residues. Trimming took off 3 bases at V and 4 bases at J, with 9 bases between the two ends. Germline V lookup: CDR1 LNHDA, CDR2 SQIVND (reference sequence). The CDR3 DNA follows: TGTGCCAGTAGTATTGGGCCCATCTATGGCTACACCTTC. Protein product: CASSIGPIYGYTF.

The CDR3 loop reads CSVVTIRATFF. The CDR3 DNA sequence: TGCAGCGTTGTTACTATCAGGGCTACGTTCTTC. The chain links TRBV29-1 to TRBJ2-1, with D maybe TRBD1 (5 bases). CDR1 SQVTM and CDR2 ANQGSEA come from the germline V gene. Trimming took 4 bases from V and 15 from J, leaving 16 bases between them. This CDR3 has 11 amino acids.

The chain combines TRBV4-2 with TRBJ2-7; 9 positions agree with TRBD2. The CDR3 has 16 amino acids. Germline values: CDR1 LGHNA, CDR2 YNFKEQ. Trimming removed 0 bases from V and 7 bases from J; junction bases left unmatched: 10. The CDR3 reads CASSQDVLAGPSEQYF. In DNA, the CDR3 is TGTGCCAGCAGCCAAGATGTCCTAGCGGGGCCTTCGGAGCAGTACTTC.

This chain uses TRBV30 with TRBJ1-1; D uncertain. The V gene lost 5 bases and the J gene lost 3 bases, with 13 bases spanning the gap. Germline V gene sequence: CDR1 GTSNPN, CDR2 SVGIG (reference sequence). This CDR3 region has 13 residues. The chain's CDR3 is CAWSRNLDTEAFF. CDR3 DNA sequence: TGTGCCTGGTCCCGAAACTTGGACACTGAAGCTTTCTTT. Looking up the rest from reference TRBV30 and TRBJ1-1 gives the full variable domain: SQTIHQWPATLVQPVGSPLSLECTVEGTSNPNLYWYRQAAGRGLQLLFYSVGIGQISSEVPQNLSASRPQDRQFILSSKKLLLSDSGFYLCAWSRNLDTEAFFGQGTRLTVV.

This clone was counted a single time. The V gene is TRBV9, the J gene TRBJ2-2, with no clear D. Germline CDR1 reads SGDLS; CDR2 reads YYNGEE. The CDR3 has 12 amino acids. Trimming pared 0 bases from V and 7 bases from J, leaving 4 bases between. This CDR3 is CASSVVDGELFF. CDR3 DNA sequence: TGTGCCAGCAGCGTAGTAGACGGGGAGCTGTTTTTT.

The gene calls are TRBV29-1 and TRBJ1-2; possibly TRBD1 for D (6 bases). The V end lost 6 bases, the J end lost 5 bases, and 19 bases lay between the germline ends. Germline assignment: CDR1 SQVTM and CDR2 ANQGSEA. The CDR3 totals 14 residues. The CDR3 reads CSVAQGLGEYGYTF. The DNA of the CDR3 is TGCAGCGTCGCCCAGGGGTTGGGGGAGTATGGCTACACCTTC.